This T cell receptor (beta chain) was observed in a study of T cell responses to AZD1222 COVID-19 vaccine. Background on the study: Analysis merged second doses at about 4 or about 12 weeks.

Trimming took off 7 bases at V and 0 bases at J, with 7 bases between the two ends. The CDR3 extends over 13 amino acids. Sequencing was performed with immunoSEQ multiplex PCR; in TCRdb, only in-frame clones are kept and a portion is missing. The sample contains over 50,000 clones, roughly 88% of which appear only once. The receptor was derived from an adult in good health. The chain recombines TRBV12-3 or TRBV12-4 with TRBJ2-1; D is uncertain. Material: peripheral blood, obtained on day 0 of AZD1222 vaccination. CDR3 nucleotides: TGTGCCAGCAACCTGAACTCCTACAATGAGCAGTTCTTC. Amino acid sequence: CASNLNSYNEQFF.